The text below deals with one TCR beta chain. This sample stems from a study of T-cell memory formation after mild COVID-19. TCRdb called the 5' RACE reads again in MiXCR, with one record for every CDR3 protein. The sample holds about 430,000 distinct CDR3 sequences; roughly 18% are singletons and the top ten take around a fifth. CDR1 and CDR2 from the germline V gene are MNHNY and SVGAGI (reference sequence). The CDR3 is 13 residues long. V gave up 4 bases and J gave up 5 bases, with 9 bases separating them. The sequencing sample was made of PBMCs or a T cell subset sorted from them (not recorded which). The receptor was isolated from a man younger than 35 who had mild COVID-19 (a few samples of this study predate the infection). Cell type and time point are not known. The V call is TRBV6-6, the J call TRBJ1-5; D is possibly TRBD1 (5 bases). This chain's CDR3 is CASSFRVDQPQHF. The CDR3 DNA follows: TGTGCCAGCAGTTTCAGGGTGGATCAGCCCCAGCATTTT.